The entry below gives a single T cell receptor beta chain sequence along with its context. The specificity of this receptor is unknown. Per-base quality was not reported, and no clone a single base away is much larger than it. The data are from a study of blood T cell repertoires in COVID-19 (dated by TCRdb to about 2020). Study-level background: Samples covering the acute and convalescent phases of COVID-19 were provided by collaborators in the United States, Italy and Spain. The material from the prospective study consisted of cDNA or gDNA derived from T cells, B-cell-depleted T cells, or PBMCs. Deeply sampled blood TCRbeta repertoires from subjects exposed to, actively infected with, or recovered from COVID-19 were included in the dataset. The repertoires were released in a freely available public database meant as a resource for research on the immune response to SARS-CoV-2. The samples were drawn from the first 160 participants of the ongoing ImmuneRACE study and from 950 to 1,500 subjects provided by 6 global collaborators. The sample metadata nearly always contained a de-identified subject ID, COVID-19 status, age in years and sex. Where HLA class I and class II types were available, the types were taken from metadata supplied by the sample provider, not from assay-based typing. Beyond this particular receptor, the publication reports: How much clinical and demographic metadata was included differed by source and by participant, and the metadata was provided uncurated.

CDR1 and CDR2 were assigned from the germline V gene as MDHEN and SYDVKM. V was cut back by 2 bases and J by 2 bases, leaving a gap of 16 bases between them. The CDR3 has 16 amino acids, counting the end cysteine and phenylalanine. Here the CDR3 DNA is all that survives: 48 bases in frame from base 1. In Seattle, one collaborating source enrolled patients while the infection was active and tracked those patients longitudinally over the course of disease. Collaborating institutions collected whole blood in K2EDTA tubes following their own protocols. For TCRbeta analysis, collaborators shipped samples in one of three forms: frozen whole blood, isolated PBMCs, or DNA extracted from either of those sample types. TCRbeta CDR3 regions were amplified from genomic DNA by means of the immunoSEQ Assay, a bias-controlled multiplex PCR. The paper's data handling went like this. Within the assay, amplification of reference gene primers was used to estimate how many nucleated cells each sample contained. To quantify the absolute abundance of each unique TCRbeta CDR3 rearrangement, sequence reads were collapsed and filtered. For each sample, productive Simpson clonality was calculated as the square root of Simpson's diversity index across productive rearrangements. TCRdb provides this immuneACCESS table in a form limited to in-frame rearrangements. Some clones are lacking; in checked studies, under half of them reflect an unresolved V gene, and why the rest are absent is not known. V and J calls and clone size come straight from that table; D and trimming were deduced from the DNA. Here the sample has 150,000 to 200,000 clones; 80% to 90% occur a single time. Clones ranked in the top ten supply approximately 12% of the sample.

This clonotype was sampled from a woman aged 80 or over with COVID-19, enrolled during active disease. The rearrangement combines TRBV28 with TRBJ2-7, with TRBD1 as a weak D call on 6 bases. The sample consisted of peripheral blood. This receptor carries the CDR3 CASSLPSRTEAYEQYF. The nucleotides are TGTGCCAGCAGTTTACCCAGTCGGACAGAGGCCTACGAGCAGTACTTC.